This TCR beta chain was captured by sequencing in a study of blood T cell repertoires in COVID-19. Participants were aged about 18 to 90 years from about two dozen US areas. Cohorts were determined from participant-reported clinical history. Generated by immunoSEQ multiplex PCR, the TCRdb table keeps only in-frame clones and is missing some. The sample holds 310,000 or so clones; approximately 88% are singletons and the top ten take approximately 9%. Germline V lookup: CDR1 LGHDT, CDR2 YNNKEL (reference sequence). V was cut by 4 bases and J by 5 bases, with 12 bases left in between. CDR3 length: 14 amino acids.

The chain couples TRBV3-1 (or the pseudogene TRBV3-2) to TRBJ1-5; a weak D match, TRBD1 (5 bases). The source of this sequence is a woman aged 18-35 years who had recovered from COVID-19. Sequencing input: PBMCs or T cells enriched from blood (not recorded which). The DNA for the CDR3 is TGTGCCAGCAGCCCGTCAGGGACTGATCAGCCCCAGCATTTT. This translates into CASSPSGTDQPQHF.